The 22 T cell receptor beta chains given below trace back to one sample, sequenced in a study of early T cells in non-severe SARS-CoV-2 infection (TCRdb year 2021). The method was 5' RACE. Sequencing took place on a NextSeq 500. TCRdb cleaned the public reads at Q25 with fastp, built clones with MiXCR and kept in-frame beta chains. Rows matching on CDR3 protein sequence are summarized as one entry with the most common DNA and genes. This sample has approximately 38,000 distinct CDR3 sequences in its table, and roughly 5% of those were observed once. The leading ten clones occupy about 5% of the sample. The source material was whole blood. The receptor source for this set is an adult who was a healthcare worker with PCR-confirmed SARS-CoV-2 infection or an uninfected control (not recorded which).

This clonotype was counted at least ten times. V gene TRBV14 combines with J gene TRBJ2-3, with TRBD1 identical over 9 bases. V gave up 0 bases and J gave up 0 bases; unmatched junction bases: 10. This CDR3 spans 19 amino acids. CDR1 is SGHDN and CDR2 is FVKESK in the germline V gene. CDR3 in amino acids: CASSQDRRWDRDSTDTQYF. The CDR3, as DNA: TGTGCCAGCAGCCAAGATCGCCGGTGGGACAGGGACAGCACAGATACGCAGTATTTT. Combining the CDR3 with reference TRBV14 and TRBJ2-3 gives the whole variable domain EAGVTQFPSHSVIEKGQTVTLRCDPISGHDNLYWYRRVMGKEIKFLLHFVKESKQDESGMPNNRFLAERTGGTYSTLKVQPAELEDSGVYFCASSQDRRWDRDSTDTQYFGPGTRLTVL.

At least ten counts were recorded for this clonotype. The V and J genes are TRBV18 and TRBJ2-1, with D perhaps matching TRBD2 (5 bases). Trimming removed 3 bases from V and 3 bases from J, with 9 bases in between. Germline lookup yields CDR1 KGHSH and CDR2 LQKENI. This CDR3 has 14 residues. The CDR3 nucleotides read TGTGCCAGCTCACCTAACGAGGGCTACAATGAGCAGTTCTTC. It yields the protein CASSPNEGYNEQFF.

This clonotype was detected a few times. The chain joins TRBV20-1 to TRBJ2-3, with TRBD1 matching over 8 bases. CDR3 length: 14 amino acids. V shed 1 base, J shed 3 bases, and the junction held 3 bases outside the gene matches. In germline, CDR1 is DFQATT, CDR2 SNEGSKA (reference sequence). CDR3 coding DNA: TGCAGTGCTAGAGCAGGGGGCGGAACAGATACGCAGTATTTT. It yields the protein CSARAGGGTDTQYF.

This clonotype was observed a handful of times. This chain connects TRBV9 to TRBJ1-2; D is perhaps TRBD1 (5 bases). The CDR3 sequence is 15 residues long. Germline V gene sequence: CDR1 SGDLS, CDR2 YYNGEE. V was shortened by 0 bases and J by 4 bases, with 13 bases between the two germline ends. DNA for the CDR3: TGTGCCAGCAGCGTAGCCGTCTTTAGGGGCTATGGCTACACCTTC. Its protein product is CASSVAVFRGYGYTF.

This clonotype came up many times. The CDR3 DNA follows: TGCGCCAGCAGCGAAAGTACAGGGGCTACTACCTATGGCTACACCTTC. Translation gives CASSESTGATTYGYTF. V and J are TRBV5-1 and TRBJ1-2, with 7 bases lining up with TRBD1. Germline trimming cut 4 bases from V and 4 bases from J; bases unmatched to any gene: 13. Per germline, CDR1 SGHRS and CDR2 YFSETQ. The CDR3 has 16 residues. Using reference TRBV5-1 and TRBJ1-2 for the parts outside the CDR3, the full variable domain is KAGVTQTPRYLIKTRGQQVTLSCSPISGHRSVSWYQQTPGQGLQFLFEYFSETQRNKGNFPGRFSGRQFSNSRSEMNVSTLELGDSALYLCASSESTGATTYGYTFGSGTRLTVV.

This clonotype showed up many times. The chain couples TRBV11-2 to TRBJ2-1, with 7 bases matching TRBD2. Germline V lookup: CDR1 SGHAT, CDR2 FQNNGV. This CDR3 is 17 amino acids long. V shed 6 bases and J 9 bases; nucleotides not matched to a gene: 20. This chain's CDR3 is CASSSGGDLLISVEQFF. The CDR3 nucleotides are TGTGCCAGCAGTTCTGGGGGGGACTTGCTGATCTCCGTTGAGCAGTTCTTC.

This clonotype showed up just a few times. This sequence joins TRBV20-1 and TRBJ1-2; no firm D call. V dropped 6 bases and J dropped 6 bases, with 5 bases sitting between them. The CDR3 contains 9 residues. Germline loops: CDR1 DFQATT, CDR2 SNEGSKA (reference sequence). The CDR3 here is CSARNGYTF. The CDR3 DNA sequence: TGCAGTGCCCGAAATGGCTACACCTTC.

This clonotype appeared many times. This sequence joins TRBV11-2 and TRBJ2-7, with D perhaps matching TRBD1 or TRBD2 (5 bases each). Germline V gene data show CDR1 as SGHAT and CDR2 as FQNNGV. The CDR3 runs to 14 residues. Trimming took off 8 bases at V and 6 bases at J, with 20 bases between the two ends. The CDR3 bases are TGTGCCAGCGCCCCAGGGACGACTCTCGGCGAGCAGTACTTC. Its translation is CASAPGTTLGEQYF.

This clonotype was recorded many times. The chain has TRBV10-3 and TRBJ1-3; D unclear. The CDR3 runs 14 residues. The V and J ends lost 5 bases and 0 bases respectively, with 8 bases between them. Germline lookup yields CDR1 ENHRY and CDR2 SYGVKD. In DNA, the CDR3 is TGTGCCATCAGTCTACAGAGCTCTGGAAACACCATATATTTT. Protein product: CAISLQSSGNTIYF.

In its sample, this clonotype was seen many times. The chain employs TRBV5-1 and TRBJ1-4; 7 bases match TRBD1. The CDR3 is 17 residues long. CDR1 is SGHRS, CDR2 YFSETQ, per germline. Germline trimming cut 4 bases from V and 4 bases from J; bases unmatched to any gene: 13. The CDR3 DNA sequence: TGCGCCAGCAGCGGGGACAGCCCCAGAAGGGATAATGAAAAACTGTTTTTT. Translated: CASSGDSPRRDNEKLFF.

This clonotype was seen at least ten times. DNA for the CDR3: TGTGCCAGCAGCCAAGGGTGGCAGGGGAATGGCTACACCTTC. Its translation is CASSQGWQGNGYTF. The rearrangement uses TRBV3-1 and TRBJ1-2; D might be TRBD1 (6 bases). V shed 1 base and J shed 6 bases, with 12 bases lying between them. Germline CDR1 reads LGHDT; CDR2 reads YNNKEL (reference sequence). This CDR3 region has 14 residues.

There are many counts of this clonotype. This chain links TRBV12-3 or TRBV12-4 with TRBJ1-5; TRBD1 is a possible D gene (6 bases). The V end lost 7 bases, the J end lost 4 bases, and 11 bases lay between the germline ends. CDR3 length equals 13 residues. Here the CDR3 reads CASNGQSNQPQHF. The CDR3 bases are TGTGCCAGCAACGGACAGTCTAATCAGCCCCAGCATTTT.

The chain carries TRBV2 and TRBJ1-2; no definite D call. This CDR3 contains 14 residues. Trimming removed 7 bases at V and 4 bases at J, with 16 bases between. CDR1 and CDR2 from the germline V gene are SNHLY and FYNNEI. Written as DNA, the CDR3 is TGTGCCAGCACCTACGTTGGCCCACTCTATGGCTACACCTTC. This codes for CASTYVGPLYGYTF.

In its sample, this clonotype was seen many times. The chain uses TRBV7-8 and TRBJ1-4, with 7 bases aligning to TRBD1. V shed 0 bases, J shed 7 bases, and the junction held 5 bases outside the gene matches. CDR3 length: 15 residues. Germline CDR1 reads SGHVS; CDR2 reads FQNEAQ. The CDR3 coding sequence is TGTGCCAGCAGCTTAGCTGACCCAGGGGGTGAAAAACTGTTTTTT. Amino acids: CASSLADPGGEKLFF.

This clonotype showed up many times. The rearrangement uses TRBV7-9 and TRBJ2-3, with no clear D. The length of the CDR3 is 14 residues. The V gene lost 5 bases and the J gene lost 2 bases, with 11 bases spanning the gap. The V gene's germline CDR1 is SEHNR and CDR2 FQNEAQ (reference sequence). The CDR3 coding sequence is TGTGCCAGCAGCGACGGGCTTCCCACAGATACGCAGTATTTT. This sequence encodes CASSDGLPTDTQYF.

This clonotype has ten or more counts. The V and J genes are TRBV2 and TRBJ2-6; tentatively, D is TRBD1 (5 bases). The CDR3 is 15 residues long. The V end lost 3 bases, the J end lost 4 bases, and 10 bases lay between the germline ends. Germline lookup yields CDR1 SNHLY and CDR2 FYNNEI. The CDR3 DNA is TGTGCCAGCAGTGATTGGGGCGAAGGGGCCAACGTCCTGACTTTC. It specifies CASSDWGEGANVLTF.

A few counts support this clonotype. The chain couples TRBV2 to TRBJ2-5; TRBD1 matches 7 bases. The CDR3 loop spans 15 amino acids. CDR1 and CDR2 from the germline V gene are SNHLY and FYNNEI. V was pared by 1 base and J by 5 bases, with 7 bases of the junction left unmatched. CDR3 residues: CASSEDFVQGETQYF. As DNA, the CDR3 is TGTGCCAGCAGTGAAGACTTCGTACAGGGGGAGACCCAGTACTTC.

In this sample, this clonotype turned up a few times. The chain employs TRBV27 and TRBJ2-7; TRBD2 might be the D (5 bases). The CDR3 sequence is 16 residues long. Trimming cost V 2 bases and J 4 bases, with 18 bases left between them. Germline V gene sequence: CDR1 MNHEY, CDR2 SMNVEV (reference sequence). CDR3 region: CASSLDFGTSRYEQYF. The CDR3 bases are TGTGCCAGCAGTTTAGACTTCGGAACTAGTAGGTACGAGCAGTACTTC.

The rearrangement links TRBV5-1 to TRBJ2-3; 8 bases fit TRBD1. The CDR3 is 15 amino acids. Germline V CDR1 and CDR2: SGHRS, YFSETQ. J was trimmed by 6 bases and V by 3 bases; bases with no gene match: 9. CDR3 region: CASSSGQGRADTQYF. The CDR3 nucleotides read TGCGCCAGCAGCTCAGGACAGGGACGGGCGGATACGCAGTATTTT.

This clonotype was observed many times. The chain combines TRBV19 with TRBJ1-5; TRBD1 might be the D (5 bases). CDR1 is LNHDA, CDR2 SQIVND, per germline (reference sequence). The CDR3 consists of 15 residues. The V end was cut by 3 bases, the J end by 0 bases, with 9 bases between. The chain's CDR3 is CASSIEGLSNQPQHF. Here the CDR3 DNA reads TGTGCCAGTAGTATTGAGGGGCTTAGCAATCAGCCCCAGCATTTT.

This clonotype was found once. Being one base from a much bigger clone, this may be a read error. This chain uses TRBV11-2 with TRBJ2-3; 10 nucleotides match TRBD1. Trimming took 8 bases from V and 5 from J; bases not matched to a gene: 10. Germline V CDR1 and CDR2: SGHAT, FQNNGV. The CDR3 has 15 amino acids. CDR3 protein: CASGYRQGAKDTQYF. The CDR3 DNA reads as TGTGCCAGCGGCTATCGACAGGGGGCCAAAGATACGCAGTATTTT.

This clonotype has at least ten counts. The chain couples TRBV27 to TRBJ2-7, with D tentatively TRBD1 or TRBD2 (6 bases each). Trimming removed 1 base from V and 4 bases from J, with 17 bases in between. Germline-derived CDR1 and CDR2 are MNHEY and SMNVEV (reference sequence). This CDR3 comprises 16 residues. The CDR3 DNA follows: TGTGCCAGCAGTTTATGGGGGGCCGGGAAACTATACGAGCAGTACTTC. Translation: CASSLWGAGKLYEQYF.